This T cell receptor beta chain appears in the sequencing data of a study of T cell responses to AZD1222 COVID-19 vaccine. Assay used: immunoSEQ multiplex PCR; TCRdb lists only in-frame clones, some missing. The data contain fewer than 95,000 clones, 89% of them singletons. This CDR3 is 11 amino acids long. Germline assignment: CDR1 SNHLY and CDR2 FYNNEI. V was shortened by 7 bases and J by 7 bases, with 10 bases between the two germline ends. The receptor's source is an adult who received the AZD1222 COVID-19 vaccine. Source: peripheral blood, taken 28 days after the second AZD1222 dose. This chain connects TRBV2 to TRBJ1-2; D ambiguous. The CDR3 nucleotides read TGTGCCAGCACACTGGAGGCTGGCTACACCTTC. Its protein product is CASTLEAGYTF.